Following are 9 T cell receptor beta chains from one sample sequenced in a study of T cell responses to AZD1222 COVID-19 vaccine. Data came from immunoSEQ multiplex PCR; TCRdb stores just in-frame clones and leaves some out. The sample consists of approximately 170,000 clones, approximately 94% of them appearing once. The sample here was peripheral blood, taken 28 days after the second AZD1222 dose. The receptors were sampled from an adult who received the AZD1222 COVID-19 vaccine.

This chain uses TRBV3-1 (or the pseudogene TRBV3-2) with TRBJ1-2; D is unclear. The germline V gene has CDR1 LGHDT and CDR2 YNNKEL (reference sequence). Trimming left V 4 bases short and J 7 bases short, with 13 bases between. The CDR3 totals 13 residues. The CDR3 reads CASSLNRGRGYTF. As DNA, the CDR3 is TGTGCCAGCAGCCTCAATCGGGGTCGTGGCTACACCTTC.

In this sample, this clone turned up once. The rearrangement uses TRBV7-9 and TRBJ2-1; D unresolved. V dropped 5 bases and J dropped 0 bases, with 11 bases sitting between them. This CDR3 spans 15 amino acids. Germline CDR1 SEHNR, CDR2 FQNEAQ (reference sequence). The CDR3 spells CASSLPAVSYNEQFF. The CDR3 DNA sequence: TGTGCCAGCAGCCTGCCGGCCGTCTCCTACAATGAGCAGTTCTTC.

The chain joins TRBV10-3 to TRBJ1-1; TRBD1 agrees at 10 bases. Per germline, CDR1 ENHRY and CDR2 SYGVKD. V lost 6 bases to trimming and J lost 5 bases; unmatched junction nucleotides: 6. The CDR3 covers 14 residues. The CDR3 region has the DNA TGTGCCATCAGGCTGGACAGGGGGAGTACTGAAGCTTTCTTT. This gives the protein CAIRLDRGSTEAFF.

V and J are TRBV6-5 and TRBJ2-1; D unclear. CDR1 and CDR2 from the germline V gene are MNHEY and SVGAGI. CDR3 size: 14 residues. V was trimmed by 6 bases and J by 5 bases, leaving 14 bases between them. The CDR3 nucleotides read TGTGCCAGCAGCCCAACTCGATTTCACAATGAGCAGTTCTTC. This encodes CASSPTRFHNEQFF.

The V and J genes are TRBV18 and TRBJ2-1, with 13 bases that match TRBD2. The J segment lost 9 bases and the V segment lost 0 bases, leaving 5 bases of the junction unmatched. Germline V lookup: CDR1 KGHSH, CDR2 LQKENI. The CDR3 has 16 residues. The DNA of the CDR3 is TGTGCCAGCTCACCACCGGGACTAGCGGGAATAGGTGAGCAGTTCTTC. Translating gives CASSPPGLAGIGEQFF.

CDR3 coding DNA: TGTGCCAGCAGTCGACAGAACTATGGCTACACCTTC. Its translation: CASSRQNYGYTF. This sequence joins TRBV6-2 or TRBV6-3 and TRBJ1-2, with TRBD1 as a possible D gene (5 bases). Germline V gene sequence: CDR1 MNHEY, CDR2 SVGEGT. Trimming left V 5 bases short and J 2 bases short, with 6 bases between. This CDR3 has 12 amino acids.

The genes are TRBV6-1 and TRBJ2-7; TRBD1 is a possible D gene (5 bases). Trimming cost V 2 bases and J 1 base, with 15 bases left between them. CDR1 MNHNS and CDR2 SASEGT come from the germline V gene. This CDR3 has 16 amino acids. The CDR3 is CASSESPDMGSYEQYF. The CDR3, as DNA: TGTGCCAGCAGTGAAAGCCCGGACATGGGGTCCTACGAGCAGTACTTC.

CDR3 nucleotides: TGTGCCATCGAAGGGCAGGGCGCGGGCGGGGAGCTGTTTTTT. Translating gives CAIEGQGAGGELFF. The V call is TRBV10-3, the J call TRBJ2-2, with D possibly being TRBD1 or TRBD2 (5 bases each). The CDR3 sequence is 14 residues long. The germline V and J ends were trimmed by 8 bases and 7 bases, with 17 bases remaining between them. Germline CDR1 reads ENHRY; CDR2 reads SYGVKD.

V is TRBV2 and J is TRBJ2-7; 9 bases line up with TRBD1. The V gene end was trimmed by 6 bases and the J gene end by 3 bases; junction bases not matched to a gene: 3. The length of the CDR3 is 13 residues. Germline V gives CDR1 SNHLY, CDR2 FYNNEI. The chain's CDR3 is CASRGQGVYEQYF. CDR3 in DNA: TGTGCCAGCAGGGGACAGGGTGTCTACGAGCAGTACTTC.